The 13 T cell receptor beta chains reported below all come from one sample, sequenced in a study of control samples from healthy donors and cancer patients. Method: immunoSEQ multiplex PCR; TCRdb's copy keeps in-frame clones and lacks some. The sample has about 140,000 clones, around 94% seen once; the top ten hold approximately 14%. The specimen was blood. The receptor source for this set is a man in his forties in good health.

V and J are TRBV9 and TRBJ2-1; maybe TRBD2 (6 bases). The CDR3 consists of 15 residues. Germline loops: CDR1 SGDLS, CDR2 YYNGEE. The V end was cut by 0 bases, the J end by 4 bases, with 11 bases between. As DNA, the CDR3 is TGTGCCAGCAGCGTAGGCGGGGTCCTATACAATGAGCAGTTCTTC. It codes for CASSVGGVLYNEQFF.

V and J are TRBV7-8 and TRBJ2-7; no clear D gene. Germline V gene lookup returns CDR1 SGHVS and CDR2 FQNEAQ. The CDR3 sequence is 14 residues long. The V end was cut by 1 base, the J end by 6 bases, with 13 bases between. The CDR3 DNA reads as TGTGCCAGCAGCTTAGGGTCGGCGTGGGGCGAGCAGTACTTC. This translates into CASSLGSAWGEQYF.

The J gene is TRBJ1-1, the V gene TRBV25-1; D unclear. V lost 8 bases and J 5 bases, leaving 15 bases between the germline ends. In germline, CDR1 is MGHDK, CDR2 SYGVNS. This CDR3 is built from 13 residues. The CDR3 DNA reads TGTGCCAGCCTAATAGAGGGTGGTACTGAAGCTTTCTTT. Protein: CASLIEGGTEAFF.

V is TRBV21-1 and J is TRBJ1-1. TRBV21-1 is given as a pseudogene. The CDR3 has 13 amino acids. The CDR3 region has the DNA TGTGCCATTCACCCGGGGGTAAACACTGAAGCTTTCTTT. The encoded protein is CAIHPGVNTEAFF.

V usage is TRBV6-1 and J usage is TRBJ1-5; 8 nucleotides line up with TRBD1. Trimming took 2 bases from V and 7 from J; bases not matched to a gene: 10. This CDR3 is built from 16 residues. Germline V gene data show CDR1 as MNHNS and CDR2 as SASEGT. CDR3 loop: CASSEIRDRRGQPQHF. The CDR3 bases are TGTGCCAGCAGTGAAATACGGGACAGGCGAGGACAGCCCCAGCATTTT.

This clone has only one observation. The chain has TRBV6-5 and TRBJ1-4; 9 nucleotides agree with TRBD1. Germline CDR1 is MNHEY and CDR2 is SVGAGI. Trimming cost V 1 base and J 7 bases; bases outside gene matches: 4. CDR3 length equals 15 residues. The CDR3 nucleotides are TGTGCCAGCAGTTACTTAGGGACAGGGAGTGAAAAACTGTTTTTT. Its translation: CASSYLGTGSEKLFF.

The chain employs TRBV11-2 and TRBJ2-6; D remains unclear. Trimming shortened V by 0 bases and J by 0 bases, and 9 bases separated the two germline ends. The CDR3 extends over 17 amino acids. Germline-derived CDR1 and CDR2 are SGHAT and FQNNGV. CDR3 coding DNA: TGTGCCAGCAGCTTAGACAGGTACAGCTCTGGGGCCAACGTCCTGACTTTC. Translated: CASSLDRYSSGANVLTF.

This rearrangement joins TRBV5-1 to TRBJ1-2; 9 bases match TRBD1. CDR1 is SGHRS and CDR2 is YFSETQ in the germline V gene. Trimming took 4 bases from V and 8 from J; bases not matched to a gene: 9. The CDR3 runs to 14 residues. This CDR3 reads CASSPRDRVDGYTF. Written as DNA, the CDR3 is TGCGCCAGCAGCCCCCGGGACAGGGTCGACGGCTACACCTTC.

This rearrangement joins TRBV30 to TRBJ1-3; no reliable D call. The V and J ends lost 3 bases and 0 bases respectively, with 6 bases between them. Germline V lookup: CDR1 GTSNPN, CDR2 SVGIG (reference sequence). CDR3 length: 13 residues. The CDR3 spells CAWRHTSGNTIYF. The CDR3 DNA reads TGTGCCTGGAGACATACCTCTGGAAACACCATATATTTT.

CDR3 loop: CASSFGGGAPEAFF. The CDR3 nucleotides read TGCGCCAGCAGCTTCGGAGGGGGAGCCCCTGAAGCTTTCTTT. This chain connects TRBV5-1 to TRBJ1-1; TRBD1 might be the D (6 bases). Trimming left V 2 bases short and J 6 bases short, with 14 bases between. Germline V CDR1 and CDR2: SGHRS, YFSETQ. This CDR3 contains 14 residues.

V is TRBV9 and J is TRBJ2-5; D possibly corresponds to TRBD1 (6 bases). This CDR3 contains 14 residues. The V gene lost 3 bases and the J gene lost 1 base, with 10 bases spanning the gap. Per the germline V gene, CDR1 is SGDLS and CDR2 is YYNGEE. CDR3 coding DNA: TGTGCCAGCAGCGCAGGGGCGTCCCAAGAGACCCAGTACTTC. It encodes CASSAGASQETQYF. Variable domain in full (rest from reference TRBV9 and TRBJ2-5): DSGVTQTPKHLITATGQRVTLRCSPRSGDLSVYWYQQSLDQGLQFLIQYYNGEERAKGNILERFSAQQFPDLHSELNLSSLELGDSALYFCASSAGASQETQYFGPGTRLLVL.

The chain links TRBV25-1 to TRBJ2-1; TRBD1 is a possible D gene (6 bases). Germline loops: CDR1 MGHDK, CDR2 SYGVNS. The ends were cut back, 6 bases at V and 0 bases at J, with 12 bases in the middle. The CDR3 loop spans 15 amino acids. CDR3 DNA: TGTGCCAGCAGCGGAACAGGGAGCTCCTACAATGAGCAGTTCTTC. Translated: CASSGTGSSYNEQFF.

The V and J genes are TRBV6-5 and TRBJ1-3; unclear D gene. CDR1 and CDR2 from the germline V gene are MNHEY and SVGAGI. Trimming took off 6 bases at V and 1 base at J, with 4 bases between the two ends. This CDR3 contains 12 residues. CDR3 sequence (DNA): TGTGCCAGCAGCCCGTCTGGAAACACCATATATTTT. This codes for CASSPSGNTIYF.